This TCR beta chain originates from a study of regulatory T cells in long-lasting Graves disease. Overall study results and limits: It was in persistent disease that TRBV28, TRBJ1-2 and TRBJ2-5 were favored.

CDR1 and CDR2 from the germline V gene are MDHEN and SYDVKM. The CDR3 length is 13 residues. Trimming left V 4 bases short and J 13 bases short, with 17 bases between. Libraries of TCR beta came from iRepertoire HTBI primers plus Arm-PCR of CDR3 regions. MiXCR, run by TCRdb on the multiplex PCR reads, gives a single entry per CDR3 protein. The table includes 450,000 or so distinct CDR3 sequences, about 22% detected once. Time point given: persistent/refractory GD, antithyroid drugs over 5 years with positive TRAb. PBMC-derived RNA was used for the TCR library. This clonotype was detected ten times or more. No antigen is known for it.

V usage is TRBV28 and J usage is TRBJ1-5; D remains unclear. The source of this sequence is a female donor with Graves disease. Source: peripheral blood mononuclear cells (PBMCs), taken when the disease was refractory, from a patient treated with antithyroid drugs. The CDR3 loop reads CASSSRGFGVQHF. As DNA, the CDR3 is TGTGCCAGCAGTTCCCGCGGTTTCGGGGTTCAGCATTTT. Full variable domain (rest looked up from reference TRBV28 and TRBJ1-5): DVKVTQSSRYLVKRTGEKVFLECVQDMDHENMFWYRQDPGLGLRLIYFSYDVKMKEKGDIPEGYSVSREKKERFSLILESASTNQTSMYLCASSSRGFGVQHFGDGTRLSIL.